This is a list of T cell receptor beta chains from one sample in a study of cytomegalovirus exposure and HLA in healthy donors. Some clones are missing from TCRdb's copy, which holds only in-frame ones; the method was immunoSEQ multiplex PCR. The sample lists hundreds of thousands of clones, roughly 84% occurring once. The material sequenced was PBMCs. The receptors originated from a boy younger than 10 in good health and CMV-seronegative. The CDR3 runs from the conserved cysteine through the conserved F or W. A D gene is named only where the DNA matches it firmly. Expanded clones get a size class; other rows say once, few or many, or leave the size out.

CDR3 length	J gene	clone size	D gene	V gene	CDR3 DNA	CDR3 protein
14	TRBJ2-1	NA	NA	TRBV19	TGTGCCAGTAGGCGCGGGTCCTCCTACAATGAGCAGTTCTTC	CASRRGSSYNEQFF
15	TRBJ2-7	NA	TRBD1	TRBV6-4	TGTGCCAGCAGTGTGGACGGGACAGGGAGCTACGAGCAGTACTTC	CASSVDGTGSYEQYF
13	TRBJ2-7	few	NA	TRBV6-1	TGTGCCAGCAGGGGGGACTTTTCCTACGAGCAGTACTTC	CASRGDFSYEQYF
15	TRBJ2-7	NA	NA	TRBV7-9	TGTGCCAGCAGCTTGGGCAACAGGGACGACTACGAGCAGTACTTC	CASSLGNRDDYEQYF
16	TRBJ2-2	NA	TRBD2	TRBV6-5	TGTGCCAGCAGTTCCAAACTAGCGGCGAACACCGGGGAGCTGTTTTTT	CASSSKLAANTGELFF
15	TRBJ2-1	NA	TRBD2	TRBV19	TGTGCCAGTAGTATAGGACTAGCGGTAGGCAATGAGCAGTTCTTC	CASSIGLAVGNEQFF
15	TRBJ2-7	few	NA	TRBV6-1	TGTGCCAGCACGGATAGAAGGGGCCCACCCTACGAGCAGTACTTC	CASTDRRGPPYEQYF
15	TRBJ1-3	NA	TRBD1	TRBV6-5	TGTGCCAGCGCTTTAGGGGGCGCCTCTGGAAACACCATATATTTT	CASALGGASGNTIYF
13	TRBJ2-5	NA	TRBD2	TRBV5-1	TGCGCCAGCAGAACTGGGAGGGAAGAGACCCAGTACTTC	CASRTGREETQYF
11	TRBJ2-1	NA	TRBD2	TRBV6-5	TGTGCCAGCACTAGGGAGGGGGAGCAGTTCTTC	CASTREGEQFF
15	TRBJ2-7	few	TRBD2	TRBV19	TGTGCCAGTAGTATTTGGGGGGGAGGGCCCGACGAGCAGTACTTC	CASSIWGGGPDEQYF
15	TRBJ1-5	NA	NA	TRBV5-5	TGTGCCAGCAGCTTGGACCGGGGTACGCATCAGCCCCAGCATTTT	CASSLDRGTHQPQHF
14	TRBJ2-5	NA	TRBD1	TRBV19	TGTGCCAGTAGTACCCGCAACCACAGGGGCACCCAGTACTTC	CASSTRNHRGTQYF
15	TRBJ2-3	NA	TRBD2	TRBV30	TGTGCCTGGAGTAACGGGGGGGGGCCAGAAGATACGCAGTATTTT	CAWSNGGGPEDTQYF
16	TRBJ2-1	NA	TRBD2	TRBV4-1	TGCGCCAGCAGGGGGAGGGGGCGACTAGCGGGAGTGAGGCAGTTCTTC	CASRGRGRLAGVRQFF
13	TRBJ2-3	NA	NA	TRBV29-1	TGCAGCGTTGATGGAGGGAGCCCAGATACGCAGTATTTT	CSVDGGSPDTQYF
16	TRBJ2-3	few	TRBD2	TRBV7-6	TGTGCCAGCAGCCCTCTAATAGCGGGAGGAGCAGATACGCAGTATTTT	CASSPLIAGGADTQYF
13	TRBJ2-5	NA	NA	TRBV28	TGTGCCAGCAGTCCCCGGGTTGTAGAGACCCAGTACTTC	CASSPRVVETQYF
15	TRBJ1-5	NA	NA	TRBV11-2	TGTGCCAGCAGCAGGGGATTCCATAGCAATCAGCCCCAGCATTTT	CASSRGFHSNQPQHF
16	TRBJ1-4	few	NA	TRBV6-6	TGTGCCAGCAGTTACTCGAGGGCAGACGTTAATGAAAAACTGTTTTTT	CASSYSRADVNEKLFF
16	TRBJ2-1	NA	TRBD2	TRBV27	TGTGCCAGCAGTTTCGGTGGGCGGGAGGGTGGAAATGAGCAGTTCTTC	CASSFGGREGGNEQFF
16	TRBJ2-3	NA	TRBD2	TRBV19	TGTGCCAGTAGTGTGACTAGCGGGGGGCGGGCAGATACGCAGTATTTT	CASSVTSGGRADTQYF
15	TRBJ1-5	NA	TRBD1	TRBV6-1	TGTGCCAGCACCGAGACAGGGGTTGGGAATCAGCCCCAGCATTTT	CASTETGVGNQPQHF
14	TRBJ1-2	NA	TRBD1	TRBV30	TGTGCCTGGAGAAGACCGGGACAGGGTGACGGCTACACCTTC	CAWRRPGQGDGYTF
13	TRBJ2-1	NA	NA	TRBV27	TGTGCCAGCAGTTTATCGCGGCAGAATGAGCAGTTCTTC	CASSLSRQNEQFF